This T cell receptor (beta chain) was found in a study of esophageal squamous cell carcinoma under preoperative chemotherapy. Background on the study: Both tumor-infiltrating lymphocytes and peripheral blood T cells had their TCR repertoires profiled. Points from the study as a whole: Abundant clones tended to shrink rather than expand after paclitaxel-nedaplatin. Chemotherapy was followed by significantly higher TCR diversity in peripheral T cells only, not tumor-infiltrating lymphocytes. After treatment, tumor-infiltrating lymphocytes seemed to come partly from incoming peripheral T cells, not only local changes.

For this clonotype: Its antigen is not identified.

MiXCR, run by TCRdb on the PCR reads, gives a single entry per CDR3 protein. The sample consists of roughly 18,000 distinct CDR3 sequences, under 60% of them appearing once. Documented time point: after preoperative PTX-NDP chemotherapy. The CDR3 contains 17 residues. The germline V gene encodes CDR1 SGHTA and CDR2 FQGNSA. This sample was gathered from a patient given preoperative chemotherapy. This TCR derives from a human donor with esophageal squamous cell carcinoma. The donor label of this sample is uncertain. The J gene is TRBJ2-5, the V gene TRBV7-2, with D perhaps TRBD1 (6 bases). The J call is uncertain, as TRBJ2-7 better fits the DNA end. For the CDR3, the DNA is TGTGCCAGCAGCTTAGCCTCAGTGGGGGCCGTGAGCCCCGAGCAGTACTTC. Protein sequence: CASSLASVGAVSPEQYF.